Described below is a single TCR beta chain sequence and its context. In this sample, this clonotype turned up many times. Which antigen it targets is not known. No base quality values were provided; no much bigger clone lies one nucleotide off. Reads for this sample came from an Illumina NovaSeq 6000. Using 5'RACE with constant-segment primers, TCRalpha and TCRbeta cDNA libraries were constructed, with sample barcodes and unique molecular identifiers added in the process. Trizol reagent was used to extract RNA from every sample. Library amplification was performed in two PCR steps, and a second sample barcode and Illumina TruSeq adapters were introduced in the second step. Sequencing of libraries was performed on an Illumina NovaSeq with 2 x 150 bp paired-end reads. Turning to the authors' computational methods: The reads were demultiplexed and collapsed into UMI-guided consensus sequences using migec v1.2.7. With mixcr v2.1.11, UMI consensuses were aligned to TRA and TRB V and J templates and assembled into clonotypes. A clonotype was counted as expanded or contracted only when both edgeR and NoisET called the clonotype significant, with the noise models trained on biological replicates. For edgeR calls, a false discovery rate-adjusted p below 0.01 and a log2 fold-change threshold of 1 were applied. As an exploratory analysis of dynamics, max-normalized trajectories of the 1000 most abundant clonotypes were examined with PCA combined with hierarchical clustering. Separately sequenced CD4+ and CD8+ repertoires were used to assign the CD4 or CD8 phenotype of responding clones. The public sequencing data were trimmed at Q25 with fastp and processed into clonotypes with MiXCR by TCRdb, which kept only in-frame beta chains. A single entry per CDR3 protein holds the most common genes and DNA from its merged rows. The V and J calls and clone size come from TCRdb's table, not from the authors' own analysis. Here the sample has 35,000 to 50,000 distinct CDR3 sequences; roughly 9.8% occur a single time. Of the sample, about an eighth is held by the ten largest clones.

This sample stems from a study of T-cell memory formation after mild COVID-19 (dated by TCRdb to the early 2020s). With respect to the entire study: TCR sequence clusters from the two donors were largely donor specific. Longitudinal TCRalpha and TCRbeta repertoire sequencing tracked T-cell clones expanding and contracting after mild COVID-19 in a couple of donors. The cohort was made up of two young adult volunteers, one female and one male, who were previously healthy.

What the authors observed across the whole study: Some responding clones were detected in pre-infection memory, suggesting pre-existing cross-reactive memory T cells joined the SARS-CoV-2 response. Only two mild cases were covered by the study, and larger cohorts that include severe cases with pre-infection samples were considered necessary. Contracting CD4+ clones appeared mostly in the CM and EM memory subsets, whereas CD8+ clones were enriched in EMRA. Clones contracting from day 15 to 85 had balanced CD4/CD8 phenotypes, while a second wave expanding from day 15 to 37 was biased towards CD4+. SARS-CoV-2 specificity of the second-wave clones peaking on day 37 was not confirmed.

Ficoll-Paque density gradient centrifugation was used to isolate PBMCs. Source material: PBMCs or a T cell subset sorted from them (not recorded which). This clonotype originated in an adult woman who had mild COVID-19 (a few samples of this study predate the infection). The sample titles of this study are shuffled in the database, so cell type and time point are left out; the donor was told from shared clones.

The CDR3 amino acid sequence is: CASSLAVGSQETQYF. Here is the DNA: TGTGCCAGCAGCTTAGCGGTCGGCAGCCAAGAGACCCAGTACTTC. The chain is made from TRBV7-9 and TRBJ2-5, with the D gene not clear enough to name. The CDR3 spans 15 residues, from the cysteine through the phenylalanine. Only the CDR3 DNA stays, 45 bases, in frame from base 1. The germline V gene (reference sequence) provides CDR1 SEHNR and CDR2 FQNEAQ. V is pared back by 0 bases and J by 1 base, with 9 bases lying between the germline termini. Reference TRBV7-9 and TRBJ2-5 genes cover what lies past the CDR3, so the full variable domain is DTGVSQNPRHKITKRGQNVTFRCDPISEHNRLYWYRQTLGQGPEFLTYFQNEAQLEKSRLLSDRFSAERPKGSFSTLEIQRTEQGDSAMYLCASSLAVGSQETQYFGPGTRLLVL.